This T cell receptor beta chain was documented in a study of blood T cell repertoires in COVID-19 (TCRdb year 2020). About the investigation overall: Samples covering the acute and convalescent phases of COVID-19 were provided by collaborators in the United States, Italy and Spain. The material from the prospective study consisted of cDNA or gDNA derived from T cells, B-cell-depleted T cells, or PBMCs. The dataset comprised deeply sampled blood TCRbeta repertoires from subjects exposed to, actively infected with, or recovered from COVID-19. A freely available public database, intended as a resource for researchers studying the immune response to SARS-CoV-2, is where the repertoires were released. Samples came from the ongoing ImmuneRACE study (first 160 participants) plus 1,254 subjects from 6 global collaborators. A de-identified subject ID, COVID-19 status, age in years and sex were almost always included in the sample metadata. Where available, HLA class I and class II types were obtained from metadata supplied by the sample provider rather than from assay-based typing.

V is cut by 8 bases and J by 5 bases, and the space between the germline ends is 12 bases. The CDR3 starts with the cysteine, ends with the phenylalanine, and has 12 residues. Left in the record is the CDR3 DNA by itself, 36 bases read in frame from the first base. The immunoSEQ Assay, a bias-controlled multiplex PCR, was used to amplify TCRbeta CDR3 regions from genomic DNA. The authors' analysis ran thus. The number of nucleated cells in each sample was estimated by amplification of reference gene primers within the assay. To quantify the absolute abundance of each unique TCRbeta CDR3 rearrangement, sequence reads were collapsed and filtered. For each sample, productive Simpson clonality was calculated as the square root of Simpson's diversity index over productive rearrangements. What TCRdb holds here is the immuneACCESS table cut down to in-frame rearrangements. Part of the clones is not present; checked against another copy, under half of the missing clones reflect an unresolved V gene, and the others are unexplained. V and J calls and clone size are those listed in that table; D and trimming were worked out from the DNA. The sample table holds 650,000 to 800,000 clones, of which around 90% were seen once. The ten largest clonotypes hold roughly 0.25% of the sample.

Concerning this clone: Its antigen is not yet known. No base quality information exists; no much larger clone differs at one position.

Collaborating institutions collected whole blood in K2EDTA tubes following their own protocols. For TCRbeta analysis, collaborator samples were shipped as frozen whole blood, as isolated PBMCs, or as DNA extracted from either sample type. Study-wide findings and limitations: The amount of clinical and demographic metadata varied by source and participant and was provided uncurated.

The chain is assembled from TRBV12-3 or TRBV12-4 and TRBJ1-1; TRBD1 is a weak D gene call, 5 bases matching. The source of this sequence is a woman between 18 and 30 years old with acute or convalescent COVID-19. Specimen: peripheral blood. The DNA sequence is as follows: TGTGCCAGCGATACGGGGGGGACTGAAGCTTTCTTT. Its translation is CASDTGGTEAFF.